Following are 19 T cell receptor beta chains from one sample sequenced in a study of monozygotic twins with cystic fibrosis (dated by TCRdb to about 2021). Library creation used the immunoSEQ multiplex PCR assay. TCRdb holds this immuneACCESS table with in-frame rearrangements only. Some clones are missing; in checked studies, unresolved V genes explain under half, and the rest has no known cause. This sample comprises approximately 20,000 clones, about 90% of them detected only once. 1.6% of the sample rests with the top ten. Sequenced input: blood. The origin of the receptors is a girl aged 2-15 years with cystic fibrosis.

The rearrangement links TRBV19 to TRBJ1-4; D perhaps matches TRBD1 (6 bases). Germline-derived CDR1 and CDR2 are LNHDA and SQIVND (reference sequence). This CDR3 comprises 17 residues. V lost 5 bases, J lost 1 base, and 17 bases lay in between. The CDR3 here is CASSLAGTSGTNEKLFF. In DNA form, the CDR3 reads TGTGCCAGTAGTTTAGCCGGGACAAGTGGAACTAATGAAAAACTGTTTTTT.

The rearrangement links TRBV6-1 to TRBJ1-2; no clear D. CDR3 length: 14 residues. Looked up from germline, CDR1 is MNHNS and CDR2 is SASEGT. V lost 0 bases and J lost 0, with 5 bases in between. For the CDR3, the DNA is TGTGCCAGCAGTGAAGCATCGGCTAACTATGGCTACACCTTC. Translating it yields CASSEASANYGYTF.

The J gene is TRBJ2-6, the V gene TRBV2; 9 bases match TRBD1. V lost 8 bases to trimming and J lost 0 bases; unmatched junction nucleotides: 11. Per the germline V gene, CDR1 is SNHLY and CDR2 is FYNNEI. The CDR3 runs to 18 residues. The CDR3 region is CASSGQGTLFSGANVLTF. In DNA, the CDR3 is TGTGCCAGCTCCGGACAGGGGACCCTTTTCTCTGGGGCCAACGTCCTGACTTTC.

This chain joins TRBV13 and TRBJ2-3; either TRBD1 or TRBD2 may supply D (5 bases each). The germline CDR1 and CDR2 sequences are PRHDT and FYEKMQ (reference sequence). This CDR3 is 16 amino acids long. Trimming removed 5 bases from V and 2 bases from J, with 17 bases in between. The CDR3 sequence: CASSAGTTHLTDTQYF. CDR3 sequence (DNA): TGTGCCAGCAGCGCTGGGACGACCCACCTCACAGATACGCAGTATTTT.

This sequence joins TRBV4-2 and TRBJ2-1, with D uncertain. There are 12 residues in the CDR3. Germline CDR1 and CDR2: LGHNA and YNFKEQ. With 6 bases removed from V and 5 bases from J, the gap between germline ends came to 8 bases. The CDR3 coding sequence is TGTGCCAGCAGGTTGGCGAACAATGAGCAGTTCTTC. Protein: CASRLANNEQFF.

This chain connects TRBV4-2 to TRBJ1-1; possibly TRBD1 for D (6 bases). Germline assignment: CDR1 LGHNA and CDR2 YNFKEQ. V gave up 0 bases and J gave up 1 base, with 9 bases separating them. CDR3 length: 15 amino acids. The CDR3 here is CASSQEGHENTEAFF. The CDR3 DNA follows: TGTGCCAGCAGCCAAGAGGGACACGAGAACACTGAAGCTTTCTTT.

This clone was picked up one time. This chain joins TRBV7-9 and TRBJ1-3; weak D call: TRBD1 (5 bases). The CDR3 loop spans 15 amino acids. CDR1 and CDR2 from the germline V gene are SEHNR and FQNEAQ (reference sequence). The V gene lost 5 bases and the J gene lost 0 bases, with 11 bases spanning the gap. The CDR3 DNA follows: TGTGCCAGCAGCCAGGGTTATCGCTCTGGAAACACCATATATTTT. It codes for CASSQGYRSGNTIYF.

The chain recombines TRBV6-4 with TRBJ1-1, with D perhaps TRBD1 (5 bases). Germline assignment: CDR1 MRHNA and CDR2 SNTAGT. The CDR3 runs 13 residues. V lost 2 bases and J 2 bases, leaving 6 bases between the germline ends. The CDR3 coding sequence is TGTGCCAGCAGTGACCGGGACAACACTGAAGCTTTCTTT. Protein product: CASSDRDNTEAFF.

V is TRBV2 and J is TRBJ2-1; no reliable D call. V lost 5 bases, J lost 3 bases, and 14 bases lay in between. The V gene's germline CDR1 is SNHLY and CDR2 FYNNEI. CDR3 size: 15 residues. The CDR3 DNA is TGTGCCAGCAGTAAGGCTACCGGCTACTACAATGAGCAGTTCTTC. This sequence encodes CASSKATGYYNEQFF.

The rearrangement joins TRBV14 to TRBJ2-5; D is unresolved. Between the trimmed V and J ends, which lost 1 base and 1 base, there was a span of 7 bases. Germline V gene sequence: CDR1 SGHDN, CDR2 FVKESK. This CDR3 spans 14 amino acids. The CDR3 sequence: CASSQAIFQETQYF. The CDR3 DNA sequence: TGTGCCAGCAGCCAAGCGATCTTCCAAGAGACCCAGTACTTC. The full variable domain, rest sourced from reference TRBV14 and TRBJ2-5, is EAGVTQFPSHSVIEKGQTVTLRCDPISGHDNLYWYRRVMGKEIKFLLHFVKESKQDESGMPNNRFLAERTGGTYSTLKVQPAELEDSGVYFCASSQAIFQETQYFGPGTRLLVL.

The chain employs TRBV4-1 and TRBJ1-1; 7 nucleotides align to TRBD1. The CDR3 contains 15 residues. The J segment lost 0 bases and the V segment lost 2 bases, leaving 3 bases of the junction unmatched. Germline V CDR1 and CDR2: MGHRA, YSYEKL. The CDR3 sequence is CASSQQGGVNTEAFF. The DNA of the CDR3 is TGCGCCAGCAGCCAACAAGGGGGCGTGAACACTGAAGCTTTCTTT.

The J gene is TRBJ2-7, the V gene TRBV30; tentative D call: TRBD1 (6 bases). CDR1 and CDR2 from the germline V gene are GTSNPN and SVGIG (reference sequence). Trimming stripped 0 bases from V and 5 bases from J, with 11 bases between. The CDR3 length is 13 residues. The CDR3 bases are TGTGCCTGGAGTGTACACAGGGCCCACGAGCAGTACTTC. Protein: CAWSVHRAHEQYF. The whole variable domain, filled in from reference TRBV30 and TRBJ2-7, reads SQTIHQWPATLVQPVGSPLSLECTVEGTSNPNLYWYRQAAGRGLQLLFYSVGIGQISSEVPQNLSASRPQDRQFILSSKKLLLSDSGFYLCAWSVHRAHEQYFGPGTRLTVT.

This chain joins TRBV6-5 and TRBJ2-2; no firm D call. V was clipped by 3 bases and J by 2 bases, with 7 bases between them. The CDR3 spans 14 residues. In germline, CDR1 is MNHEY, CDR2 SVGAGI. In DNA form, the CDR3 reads TGTGCCAGCAGTTATGGTCCTAACACCGGGGAGCTGTTTTTT. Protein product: CASSYGPNTGELFF.

The CDR3 DNA reads as TGTGCCAGCACCACAAGGGGGAACACTGAAGCTTTCTTT. Translating it yields CASTTRGNTEAFF. The rearrangement links TRBV2 to TRBJ1-1; tentative D call: TRBD1 (5 bases). V was shortened by 7 bases and J by 1 base, with 10 bases between the two germline ends. CDR1 SNHLY and CDR2 FYNNEI come from the germline V gene. The CDR3 length is 13 residues.

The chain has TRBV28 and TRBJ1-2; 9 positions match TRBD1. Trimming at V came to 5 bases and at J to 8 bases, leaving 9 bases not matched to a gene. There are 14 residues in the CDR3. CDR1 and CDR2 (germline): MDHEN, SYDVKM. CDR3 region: CASSTQGAAGGYTF. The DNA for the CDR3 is TGTGCCAGCAGTACACAGGGGGCGGCTGGCGGCTACACCTTC.

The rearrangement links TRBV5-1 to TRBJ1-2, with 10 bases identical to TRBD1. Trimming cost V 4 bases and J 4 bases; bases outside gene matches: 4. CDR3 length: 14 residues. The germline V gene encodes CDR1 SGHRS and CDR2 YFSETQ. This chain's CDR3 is CASSGTGDTYGYTF. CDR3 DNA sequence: TGCGCCAGCAGCGGGACAGGGGACACCTATGGCTACACCTTC.

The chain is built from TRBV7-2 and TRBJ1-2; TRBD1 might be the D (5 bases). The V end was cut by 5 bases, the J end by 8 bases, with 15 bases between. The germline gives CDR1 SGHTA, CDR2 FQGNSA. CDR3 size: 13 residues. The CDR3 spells CASSIEGIRGYTF. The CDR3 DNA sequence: TGTGCCAGCAGCATAGAGGGGATTAGGGGCTACACCTTC.

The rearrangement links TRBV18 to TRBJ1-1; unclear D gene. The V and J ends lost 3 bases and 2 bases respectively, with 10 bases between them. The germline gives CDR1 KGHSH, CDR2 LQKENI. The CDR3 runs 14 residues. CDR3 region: CASSPFTDNTEAFF. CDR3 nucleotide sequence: TGTGCCAGCTCACCCTTTACAGATAACACTGAAGCTTTCTTT.

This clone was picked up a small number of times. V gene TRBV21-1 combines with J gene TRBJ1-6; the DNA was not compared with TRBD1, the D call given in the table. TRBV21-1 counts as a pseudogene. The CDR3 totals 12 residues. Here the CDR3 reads CASSLQGGPLHF. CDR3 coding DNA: TGTGCCAGCAGCCTACAAGGGGGTCCCCTCCACTTT.